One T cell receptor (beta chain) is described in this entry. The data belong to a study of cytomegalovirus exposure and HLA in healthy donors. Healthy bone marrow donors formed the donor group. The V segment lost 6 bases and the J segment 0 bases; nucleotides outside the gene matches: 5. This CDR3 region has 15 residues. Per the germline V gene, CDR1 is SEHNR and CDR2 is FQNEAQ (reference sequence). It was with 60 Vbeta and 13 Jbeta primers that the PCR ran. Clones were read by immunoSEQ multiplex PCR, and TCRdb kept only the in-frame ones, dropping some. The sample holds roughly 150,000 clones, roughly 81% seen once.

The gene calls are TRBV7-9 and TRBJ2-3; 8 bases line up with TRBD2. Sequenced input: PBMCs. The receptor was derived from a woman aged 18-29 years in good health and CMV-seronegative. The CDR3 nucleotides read TGTGCCAGCAGTGTTAGCGGGGTGAGCACAGATACGCAGTATTTT. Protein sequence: CASSVSGVSTDTQYF. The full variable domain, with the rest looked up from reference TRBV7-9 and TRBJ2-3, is DTGVSQNPRHKITKRGQNVTFRCDPISEHNRLYWYRQTLGQGPEFLTYFQNEAQLEKSRLLSDRFSAERPKGSFSTLEIQRTEQGDSAMYLCASSVSGVSTDTQYFGPGTRLTVL.